The clone carrying this TCR beta chain was seen a few times. Its antigen is unidentified. RNA was extracted from whole blood without cell sorting, alongside germline DNA. Total RNA (around 510 ng) served as template for TCR beta cDNA synthesis primed by a constant-region primer. For TCR beta, libraries were produced by three nested multiplex PCR rounds using slightly modified ARM-PCR. In the first two PCR rounds, TRBV1-TRBV30 forward primers were paired with a C-beta reverse primer, and each round lasted about 9 cycles. TCRdb processed the multiplex PCR reads anew with MiXCR; each CDR3 protein has one entry. The sample holds about 320,000 distinct CDR3 sequences, approximately 54% seen once. The data were obtained in a study of tumor-infiltrating lymphocytes in primary liver carcinoma. Across the study: The cohort consisted of patients whose primary liver carcinoma was surgically resected. Tumors were staged T1-T3 N0M0 and measured roughly 4 to 11 cm across. Productive TCRbeta read yields ran from roughly 3.6 to 7.5 million per sample and were similar between tissues. Study-wide findings and caveats: Compared with tumor region pairs, tumor-adjacent and tumor-blood pairs overlapped less.

V shed 5 bases, J shed 9 bases, and the junction held 12 bases outside the gene matches. The CDR3 has 15 amino acids. The J gene is TRBJ2-1, the V gene TRBV12-3 or TRBV12-4, with 8 bases lining up with TRBD2. This clonotype was obtained from a woman aged 25 to 39 with primary liver carcinoma and hepatitis B virus infection. Sample: peripheral blood. The DNA of the CDR3 is TGTGCCAGCAGTCCTCGGGGGGGACTAGTGATTGAGCAGTTCTTC. It yields the protein CASSPRGGLVIEQFF.